This T cell receptor beta chain was retrieved from a study of long-term antiretroviral therapy in people with HIV. For the study at large: The immediate-ART recommendation dates to 2015, and the earliest samples predate it by about a decade.

CDR1 and CDR2 from the germline V gene are ENHRY and SYGVKD. CDR3 length equals 17 residues. V lost 1 base, J lost 0 bases, and 14 bases lay in between. With survey level as its setting, the immunoSEQ assay was v3.0. Data came from immunoSEQ multiplex PCR; TCRdb stores just in-frame clones and leaves some out. Of roughly 44,000 clones in the sample, nearly 95% were seen once. This clonotype originated in a woman aged 45-65 years with HIV. The sequencing used unsorted PBMCs, collected 3.7 years after starting antiretroviral therapy. The chain carries TRBV10-3 and TRBJ2-3; D is ambiguous. CDR3 protein: CAISEYRLERSTDTQYF. CDR3 nucleotides: TGTGCCATCAGTGAGTACCGACTGGAAAGAAGCACAGATACGCAGTATTTT.